Below, one T cell receptor beta chain is given with its context. Generated by immunoSEQ multiplex PCR, the TCRdb table keeps only in-frame clones and is missing some. The data show over 200,000 clones, with over 75% seen just once and about 9% held by the top ten. This specimen comes from a study of blood T cell repertoires in COVID-19. Study context: Sample material is recorded as cDNA or gDNA derived from T cells, B-cell-depleted T cells, or PBMCs.

Germline CDR1 is GTSNPN and CDR2 is SVGIG (reference sequence). The ends lost 1 base at V and 3 bases at J; junction bases unmatched: 8. This CDR3 contains 15 residues. Participants, about 18 to 90 years old, spanned more than 20 US areas. The sequenced sample consisted of PBMCs or T cells enriched from blood (not recorded which). The V and J genes are TRBV30 and TRBJ2-5; 7 bases fit TRBD2. This TCR was recovered from a man aged 40-50 years who had recovered from COVID-19. This CDR3 is CAWSALQSGKETQYF. The CDR3 region has the DNA TGTGCCTGGAGTGCCCTCCAGAGCGGGAAAGAGACCCAGTACTTC.